This T cell receptor beta chain was obtained from a study of type 1 regulatory T cells. Study information: An in vitro protocol generated T-allo10, a Tr1-enriched, alloantigen-specific CD4 T cell product.

As regards this clonotype: As yet, its antigen is unknown.

TCRdb re-called the reads with MiXCR, one entry per CDR3 protein. The sample holds about 68,000 distinct CDR3 sequences, roughly three fifths seen once. V was trimmed by 7 bases and J by 1 base, leaving 10 bases between them. The CDR3 loop spans 13 amino acids. Germline V CDR1 and CDR2: SNHLY, FYNNEI. The source material was cultured T cells, either the whole culture or a sorted T cell fraction (not recorded which). Subset noted: Tr1-enriched cell product generated in vitro against host alloantigens. The V call is TRBV2, the J call TRBJ1-1; tentative D call: TRBD1 (6 bases). The origin of this receptor is a human donor in good health. CDR3 sequence (DNA): TGTGCCAGCAAAAAGGACAGGAACACTGAAGCTTTCTTT. Translating gives CASKKDRNTEAFF.